A selection of T cell receptor beta chains follows, all from one sample in a study of cytomegalovirus exposure and HLA in healthy donors. Profiling relied on immunoSEQ multiplex PCR, and the TCRdb table lists in-frame clones only, not all of them. The table shows roughly 70,000 clones, with around 77% occurring only once. The specimen was PBMCs. The source is a man aged 50 to 60 in good health and CMV-seronegative. The conserved cysteine and the conserved F or W are not part of the CDR3 here. The order of the fields is clone size, CDR3 length, V gene, CDR3 protein. Rows give clone size only sometimes, using once, few, many, or a class for an expanded clone.

NA	12	TRBV4-1	ASSQTGADHRAF
NA	13	TRBV28	ASSLSLGGSTEAF
NA	16	TRBV30	AWSRLQNHRALNTEAF
once	14	TRBV7-8	ASSLVAPSTNYGYT
NA	11	TRBV6-5	ASRPTGAYGYT
NA	15	TRBV27	ASSLRTGGRRVTEAF
NA	14	TRBV19	ASSARSTVSNQPQH
NA	12	TRBV19	ASSRTGYDYGYT
NA	13	TRBV6-5	ASTVSGRGIYEQY
few	12	TRBV4-2	ASSPGQGSDTQY
NA	13	TRBV6-5	ASRRDGAYTGELF
NA	11	TRBV10-3	AISENRQGEAF
NA	13	TRBV6-1	ASSALQLRASDQY
NA	14	TRBV6-5	ASSYSSRGGTGELF
few	11	TRBV6-5	ASSPGGFGEAF
NA	11	TRBV5-6	ASSLPWGDGYT
NA	11	TRBV19	ASSIVTSGGYT
once	13	TRBV2	ASSVWDRANQPQH
NA	12	TRBV7-8	ASSSGRVNYGYT
few	12	TRBV5-1	ASRSETAAYGYT
NA	9	TRBV20-1	SAAGGPGYT
once	11	TRBV5-1	ASFSGGTDTQY
once	14	TRBV18	ASSSTGGSYDQPQH
NA	13	TRBV28	ASKETGGLLTEAF
NA	12	TRBV7-9	ASSLGLGNQPQH
NA	10	TRBV7-2	ASSRADGPRD
NA	14	TRBV12-2	ASRLRFDRALSGYT
NA	12	TRBV18	ASSLSLGGEKLF
NA	11	TRBV7-6	ASSLTEDQPQH
NA	14	TRBV25-1	ASSNTLGTASYEQY
NA	12	TRBV19	ASSILAGPYEQY
NA	12	TRBV25-1	ASSPQGLLDEQY
NA	13	TRBV30	AWSLGQAYNQPQH
NA	10	TRBV6-5	ASSLTGYEQY
few	13	TRBV30	AWAVMAGVYNEQF
once	16	TRBV27	ASSLIPRGGKYQETQY
few	11	TRBV9	ASGGGGANIQY
NA	12	TRBV2	ASSLQGPFYEQY
NA	12	TRBV7-9	ASSGPDQGNEQF
NA	11	TRBV28	ASSSDREETQY